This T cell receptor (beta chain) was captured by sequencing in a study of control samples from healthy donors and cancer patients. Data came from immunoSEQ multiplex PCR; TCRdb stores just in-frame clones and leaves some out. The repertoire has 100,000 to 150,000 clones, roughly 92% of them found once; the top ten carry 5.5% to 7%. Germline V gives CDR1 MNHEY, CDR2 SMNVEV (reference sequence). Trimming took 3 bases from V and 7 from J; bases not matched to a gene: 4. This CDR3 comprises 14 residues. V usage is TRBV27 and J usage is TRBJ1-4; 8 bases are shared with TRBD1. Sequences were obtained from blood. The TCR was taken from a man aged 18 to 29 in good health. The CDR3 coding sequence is TGTGCCAGCAGTTTCCAGGGGGCGTCTGAAAAACTGTTTTTT. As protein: CASSFQGASEKLFF.